This entry describes one T cell receptor beta chain. This sample was included in a study of T-cell reconstitution after alpha-beta-depleted transplantation in children. Unique molecular identifiers were incorporated into the prepared TCRbeta library. TCRdb re-called the PCR reads through MiXCR, storing one row per CDR3 protein. This sample has 500,000 to 600,000 distinct CDR3 sequences, with around 17% found just once. This receptor was taken from a human donor who donated a stem cell graft to a child with acute lymphoblastic leukemia. The starting material was PBMCs from the stem cell graft donor, obtained from the stem cell graft.

The CDR3 is CASSPIRGDEKLFF. The CDR3 bases are TGTGCCAGCAGCCCAATCCGGGGGGATGAAAAACTGTTTTTT. This chain uses TRBV3-1 with TRBJ1-4; maybe TRBD1 (5 bases). Germline V lookup: CDR1 LGHDT, CDR2 YNNKEL (reference sequence). Trimming pared 4 bases from V and 6 bases from J, leaving 12 bases between. The CDR3 length is 14 residues.